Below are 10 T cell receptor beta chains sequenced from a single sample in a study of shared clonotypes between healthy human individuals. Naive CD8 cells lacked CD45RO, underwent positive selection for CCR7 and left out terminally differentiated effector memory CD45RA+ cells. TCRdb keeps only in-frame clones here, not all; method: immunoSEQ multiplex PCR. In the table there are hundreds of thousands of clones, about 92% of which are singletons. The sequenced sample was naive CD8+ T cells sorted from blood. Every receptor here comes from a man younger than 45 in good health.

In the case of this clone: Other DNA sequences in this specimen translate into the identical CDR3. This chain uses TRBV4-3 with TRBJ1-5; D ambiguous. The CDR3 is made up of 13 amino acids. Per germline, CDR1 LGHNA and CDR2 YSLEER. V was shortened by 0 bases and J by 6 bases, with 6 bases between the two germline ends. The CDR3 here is CASSQDLGQPQHF. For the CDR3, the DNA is TGCGCCAGCAGCCAAGATCTGGGTCAGCCCCAGCATTTT.

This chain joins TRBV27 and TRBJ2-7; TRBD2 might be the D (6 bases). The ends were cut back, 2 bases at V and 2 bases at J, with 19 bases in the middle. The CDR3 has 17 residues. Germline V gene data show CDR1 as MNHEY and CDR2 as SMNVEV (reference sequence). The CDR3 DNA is TGTGCCAGCAGTTTAACCCAGGCTGAGGAGGGCACCTACGAGCAGTACTTC. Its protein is CASSLTQAEEGTYEQYF.

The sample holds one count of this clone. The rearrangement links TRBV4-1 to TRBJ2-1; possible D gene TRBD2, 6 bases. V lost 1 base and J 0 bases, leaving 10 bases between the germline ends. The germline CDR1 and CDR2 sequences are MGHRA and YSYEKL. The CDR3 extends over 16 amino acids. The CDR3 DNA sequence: TGCGCCAGCAGCCAAGTAAGCGGGCGCTCCTACAATGAGCAGTTCTTC. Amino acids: CASSQVSGRSYNEQFF.

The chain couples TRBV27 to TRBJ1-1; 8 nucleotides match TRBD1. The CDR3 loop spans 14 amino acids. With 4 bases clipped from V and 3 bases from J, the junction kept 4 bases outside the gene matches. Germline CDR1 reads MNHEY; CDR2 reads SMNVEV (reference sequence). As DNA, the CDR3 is TGTGCCAGCAGTTGGACAGGGCGGTACACTGAAGCTTTCTTT. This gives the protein CASSWTGRYTEAFF.

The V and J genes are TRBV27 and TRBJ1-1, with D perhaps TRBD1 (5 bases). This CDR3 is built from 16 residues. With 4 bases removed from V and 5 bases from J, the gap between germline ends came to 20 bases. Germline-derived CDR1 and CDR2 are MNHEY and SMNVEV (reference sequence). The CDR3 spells CASSSGQGVLETEAFF. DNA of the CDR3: TGTGCCAGCAGTTCCGGCCAGGGAGTTTTGGAGACTGAAGCTTTCTTT.

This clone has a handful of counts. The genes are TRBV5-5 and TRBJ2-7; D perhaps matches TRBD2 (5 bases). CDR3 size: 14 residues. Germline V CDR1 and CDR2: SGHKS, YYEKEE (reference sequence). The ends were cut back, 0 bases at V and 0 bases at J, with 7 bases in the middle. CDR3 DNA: TGTGCCAGCAGCTTGGTTGGGAGCTCCTACGAGCAGTACTTC. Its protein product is CASSLVGSSYEQYF.

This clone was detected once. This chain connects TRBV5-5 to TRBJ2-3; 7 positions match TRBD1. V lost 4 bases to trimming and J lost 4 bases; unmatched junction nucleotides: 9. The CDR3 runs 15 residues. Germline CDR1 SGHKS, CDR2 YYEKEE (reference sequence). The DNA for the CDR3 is TGTGCCAGCAGCCCAGGGAGTACAGGGGCAGATACGCAGTATTTT. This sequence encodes CASSPGSTGADTQYF.

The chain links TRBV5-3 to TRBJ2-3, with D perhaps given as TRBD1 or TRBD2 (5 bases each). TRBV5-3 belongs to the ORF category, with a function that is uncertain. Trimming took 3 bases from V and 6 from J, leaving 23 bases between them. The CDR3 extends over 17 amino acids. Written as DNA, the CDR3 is TGTGCCAGAAGCTCCCTTTTTGGGACCCCCACCGCGGATACGCAGTATTTT. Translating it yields CARSSLFGTPTADTQYF.

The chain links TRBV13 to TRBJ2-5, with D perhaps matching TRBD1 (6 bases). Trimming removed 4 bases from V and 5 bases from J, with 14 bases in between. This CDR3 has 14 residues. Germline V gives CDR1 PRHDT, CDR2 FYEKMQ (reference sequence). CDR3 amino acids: CASSSRGPVETQYF. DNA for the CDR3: TGTGCCAGCAGCTCCAGGGGTCCGGTTGAGACCCAGTACTTC.

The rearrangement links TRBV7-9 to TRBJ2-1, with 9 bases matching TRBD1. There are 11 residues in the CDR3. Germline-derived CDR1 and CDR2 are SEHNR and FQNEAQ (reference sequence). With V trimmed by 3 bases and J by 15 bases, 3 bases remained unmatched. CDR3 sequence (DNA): TGTGCCAGCAGCTTCGGGACAGGGTTGTTCTTC. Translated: CASSFGTGLFF.